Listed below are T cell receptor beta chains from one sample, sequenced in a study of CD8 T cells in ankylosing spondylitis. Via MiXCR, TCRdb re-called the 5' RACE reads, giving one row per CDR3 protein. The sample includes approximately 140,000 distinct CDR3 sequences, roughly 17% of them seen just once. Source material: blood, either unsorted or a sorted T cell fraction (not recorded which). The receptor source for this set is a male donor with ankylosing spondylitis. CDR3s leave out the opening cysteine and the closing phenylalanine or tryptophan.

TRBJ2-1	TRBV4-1	ASSQGLAGLNEQF
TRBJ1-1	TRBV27	ASNNRAGNTEAF
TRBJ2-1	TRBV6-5	ASSFEREHNEQF
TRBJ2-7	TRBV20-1	SHKQANSYEQY
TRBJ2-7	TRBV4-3	ASSQDLLASYEQY
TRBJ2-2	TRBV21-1	ASSKRDPERTGELF
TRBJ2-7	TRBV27	ASSLSNSYYEQY
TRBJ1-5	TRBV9	ASSEDSSQPQH
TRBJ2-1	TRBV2	ASSDAGYNEQF
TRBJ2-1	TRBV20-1	SARDGGGRPDNEQF
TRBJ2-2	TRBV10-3	AISDGTDNTGELF
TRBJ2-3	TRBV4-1	ASSQRLAGGIDTQY
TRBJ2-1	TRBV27	ASSFRTFANEQF
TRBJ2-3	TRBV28	ASSRDILRTDTQY
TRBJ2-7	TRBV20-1	SARDTYEQY
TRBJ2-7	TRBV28	ASSFGWAYEQY
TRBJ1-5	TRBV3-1	ASSQGAYSNQPQH
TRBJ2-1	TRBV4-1	ASSPRLAGVYNEQF
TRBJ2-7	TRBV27	ASRETGGSYEQY
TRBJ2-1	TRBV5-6	ASSLSRLSGPYNEQF
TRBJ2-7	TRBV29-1	SAGWGRYEQY
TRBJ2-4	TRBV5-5	ASSSSAGNIQY
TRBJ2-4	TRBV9	ASSAGQGDIQY
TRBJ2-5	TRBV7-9	ASSLGSGETQY
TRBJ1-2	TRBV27	ASSPTQLSNYGYT
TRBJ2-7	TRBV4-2	ASSQVGGTGGHYEQY
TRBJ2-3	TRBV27	ASSLGGLRPGTQY
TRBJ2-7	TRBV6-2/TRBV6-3	ASSWPGSTYEQY